This T cell receptor (beta chain) is from a study of T-cell memory formation after mild COVID-19 (dated by TCRdb to about 2021). With regard to the full study: TCR sequence clusters from the two donors were largely donor specific. In a couple of donors, T-cell clones that expanded and contracted after mild COVID-19 were followed by sequencing TCRalpha and TCRbeta repertoires longitudinally. The cohort was made up of two young adult volunteers, one female and one male, who were previously healthy. The paper's findings and limits, for the study overall: Contracting CD4+ clones turned up mainly in the CM and EM memory subsets, whereas EMRA was where CD8+ clones were enriched. Some responding clones were detected in pre-infection memory, suggesting pre-existing cross-reactive memory T cells joined the SARS-CoV-2 response. Only two mild cases were covered by the study, and larger cohorts that include severe cases with pre-infection samples were considered necessary. Clones that contracted from day 15 to 85 showed balanced CD4/CD8 phenotypes, whereas a second wave of clones that expanded from day 15 to 37 leaned towards CD4+. Whether the second-wave clones peaking on day 37 were SARS-CoV-2 specific was not confirmed.

Instrument used: Illumina NovaSeq 6000. TCRalpha and TCRbeta cDNA libraries were built by 5'RACE with constant-segment primers, adding sample barcodes and unique molecular identifiers. RNA was extracted from every sample with Trizol reagent. Library amplification was performed in two PCR steps, and a second sample barcode and Illumina TruSeq adapters were introduced in the second step. Sequencing of the libraries was done on an Illumina NovaSeq, producing 2 x 150 bp paired-end reads. The paper's processing steps were these. Reads were demultiplexed and collapsed into UMI-guided consensus sequences with migec v1.2.7. Using mixcr v2.1.11, UMI consensuses were aligned to TRA and TRB V and J templates and then assembled into clonotypes. A clonotype was counted as expanded or contracted only when both edgeR and NoisET called the clonotype significant, with the noise models trained on biological replicates. For edgeR calls, the cutoffs were a false discovery rate-adjusted p below 0.01 and a log2 fold-change threshold of 1. As an exploratory analysis of dynamics, PCA with hierarchical clustering was applied to max-normalized trajectories of the 1000 most abundant clonotypes. The CD4 or CD8 phenotype of responding clones was assigned using the separately sequenced CD4+ and CD8+ repertoires. TCRdb ran its own pipeline on the public reads, namely fastp trimming at Q25 and MiXCR clone calling, and kept in-frame beta chains. Under each unique CDR3 protein, matching rows form one entry showing the most common genes and DNA. These V and J calls are TCRdb output, not the study's own analysis. A total of 310,000 or so distinct CDR3 sequences appear in this sample, about a sixth of them only once. The ten largest clones take up roughly 20% of the sample.

Spanning cysteine to phenylalanine, the CDR3 consists of 14 amino acids. The only DNA kept is the CDR3, 42 bases in frame from the first base. Trimming leaves V shorter by 3 bases and J shorter by 9 bases, with the junction holding 5 bases beyond the gene matches. Via the germline V gene (reference sequence), CDR1 is PRHDT and CDR2 FYEKMQ. Ficoll-Paque density gradient centrifugation was used to isolate PBMCs. In its sample, this clonotype was seen a few times. It has no known antigen specificity. Base qualities are not provided; no much larger clone lies one nucleotide away. Sequenced material: PBMCs or a T cell subset sorted from them (not recorded which). This receptor was obtained from a man between 18 and 29 years old who had mild COVID-19 (a few samples of this study predate the infection). The sample titles of this study are shuffled in the database, so cell type and time point are left out; the donor was told from shared clones. The chain joins TRBV13 to TRBJ1-6; TRBD1 fits 7 bases in the junction. The sequenced DNA is TGTGCCAGCAGCTTTGGGACAGCGAGTTCACCCCTCCACTTT. This is translated as CASSFGTASSPLHF.